Presented here are 21 T cell receptor beta chains from one specimen sequenced in a study of stem cell transplantation in POMP-related autoinflammatory disease. Assay: immunoSEQ multiplex PCR; the TCRdb copy retains only in-frame clones and omits some. The sample includes roughly 68,000 clones, roughly 93% seen only once; the top ten take about 0.7%. The source was CD4+ T cells from PBMCs, collected after stem cell transplantation. The receptors derive from a human patient with POMP-related autoinflammation and immune dysregulation (PRAID). Some T cells may have originated in the graft donor.

For the CDR3, the DNA is TGTGCCAGCAGTTCCGCGGACACCTTCACAGATACGCAGTATTTT. Protein: CASSSADTFTDTQYF. The J gene is TRBJ2-3, the V gene TRBV28, with a possible D match to TRBD1 (5 bases). Germline V gene data show CDR1 as MDHEN and CDR2 as SYDVKM. V was trimmed by 4 bases and J by 2 bases, leaving 13 bases between them. There are 15 residues in the CDR3.

The chain links TRBV11-2 to TRBJ2-7; D not certain. The ends were cut back, 5 bases at V and 2 bases at J, with 13 bases in the middle. This CDR3 spans 14 amino acids. Germline V gives CDR1 SGHAT, CDR2 FQNNGV. The DNA of the CDR3 is TGTGCCAGCAGCCCCCCTGGGGTCCCCTACGAGCAGTACTTC. This translates into CASSPPGVPYEQYF. Looking up the rest from reference TRBV11-2 and TRBJ2-7 gives the full variable domain: EAGVAQSPRYKIIEKRQSVAFWCNPISGHATLYWYQQILGQGPKLLIQFQNNGVVDDSQLPKDRFSAERLKGVDSTLKIQPAKLEDSAVYLCASSPPGVPYEQYFGPGTRLTVT.

The rearrangement uses TRBV18 and TRBJ2-7; a weak D match, TRBD2 (8 bases). The CDR3 extends over 15 amino acids. CDR1 is KGHSH, CDR2 LQKENI, per germline. Trimming left V 3 bases short and J 7 bases short, with 19 bases between. CDR3 bases: TGTGCCAGCTCACCGGGACAGCCAGGCGGGGGGGAGCAGTACTTC. Its translation: CASSPGQPGGGEQYF.

The rearrangement links TRBV28 to TRBJ2-1, with 9 bases matching TRBD1. Trimming at V came to 5 bases and at J to 7 bases, leaving 9 bases not matched to a gene. Germline V CDR1 and CDR2: MDHEN, SYDVKM. CDR3 size: 15 residues. The CDR3 DNA reads as TGTGCCAGCAGTCCGAGACAGGGGGTCCGGAATGAGCAGTTCTTC. Its protein is CASSPRQGVRNEQFF.

The chain is built from TRBV29-1 and TRBJ1-1; D ambiguous. This CDR3 is 13 amino acids long. V was shortened by 4 bases and J by 0 bases, with 9 bases between the two germline ends. The V gene's germline CDR1 is SQVTM and CDR2 ANQGSEA. CDR3 coding DNA: TGCAGCGTTGCCTTACAGTTGAACACTGAAGCTTTCTTT. Translating gives CSVALQLNTEAFF.

The chain employs TRBV10-3 and TRBJ2-1; 11 bases match TRBD2. This CDR3 has 14 residues. Trimming cost V 8 bases and J 4 bases; bases outside gene matches: 4. Germline CDR1 reads ENHRY; CDR2 reads SYGVKD. CDR3 coding DNA: TGTGCCATCGGTAGCGGGAGGGCTTACAATGAGCAGTTCTTC. It codes for CAIGSGRAYNEQFF.

The chain recombines TRBV2 with TRBJ2-3, with 11 bases aligning to TRBD2. J lost 2 bases, V lost 7 bases, and 8 bases had no gene match. Germline lookup yields CDR1 SNHLY and CDR2 FYNNEI. CDR3 length equals 16 residues. CDR3 nucleotide sequence: TGTGCCAGCAAGAAACTAGCGGGGGACCCCACAGATACGCAGTATTTT. It codes for CASKKLAGDPTDTQYF.

The V call is TRBV5-1, the J call TRBJ2-5; 10 nucleotides line up with TRBD1. CDR3 length: 17 amino acids. Germline values: CDR1 SGHRS, CDR2 YFSETQ. Unmatched junction bases numbered 9, after V lost 3 bases and J lost 1 base. CDR3 in DNA: TGCGCCAGCAGCTATTTACCGGGACAGGGGTCCCAAGAGACCCAGTACTTC. It codes for CASSYLPGQGSQETQYF.

This clone was seen a single time. The chain uses TRBV9 and TRBJ2-3; D is unclear. Germline V CDR1 and CDR2: SGDLS, YYNGEE. The CDR3 covers 14 residues. Trimming left V 0 bases short and J 2 bases short, with 7 bases between. The DNA of the CDR3 is TGTGCCAGCAGCGTAGTGGCAGACACAGATACGCAGTATTTT. As protein: CASSVVADTDTQYF.

V usage is TRBV27 and J usage is TRBJ2-3; 7 bases line up with TRBD1. The V gene's germline CDR1 is MNHEY and CDR2 SMNVEV (reference sequence). CDR3 length: 14 amino acids. The V and J ends lost 6 bases and 6 bases, in that order; junction bases with no gene match: 9. Written as DNA, the CDR3 is TGTGCCAGCAGGGAGGACAGGTTCATGGATACGCAGTATTTT. Translation gives CASREDRFMDTQYF.

The V and J genes are TRBV5-1 and TRBJ1-4; TRBD1 matches at 7 bases. CDR1 is SGHRS and CDR2 is YFSETQ in the germline V gene. The CDR3 extends over 15 amino acids. The ends lost 0 bases at V and 1 base at J; junction bases unmatched: 0. The chain's CDR3 is CASSLGDRTNEKLFF. In DNA, the CDR3 is TGCGCCAGCAGCTTGGGGGACAGAACTAATGAAAAACTGTTTTTT. Full variable domain (outside the CDR3, taken from reference TRBV5-1 and TRBJ1-4): KAGVTQTPRYLIKTRGQQVTLSCSPISGHRSVSWYQQTPGQGLQFLFEYFSETQRNKGNFPGRFSGRQFSNSRSEMNVSTLELGDSALYLCASSLGDRTNEKLFFGSGTQLSVL.

This chain links TRBV5-1 with TRBJ1-5; D unresolved. Germline CDR1 is SGHRS and CDR2 is YFSETQ. The CDR3 runs to 13 residues. V was pared by 5 bases and J by 5 bases, with 11 bases between. CDR3 coding DNA: TGCGCCAGCAGTGAGACGGGTGATCAGCCCCAGCATTTT. This codes for CASSETGDQPQHF.

This clone was seen only once. The gene calls are TRBV7-9 and TRBJ1-6, with TRBD1 as a possible D gene (6 bases). Looked up from germline, CDR1 is SEHNR and CDR2 is FQNEAQ (reference sequence). Trimming took 1 base from V and 9 from J, leaving 13 bases between them. The CDR3 is 15 residues long. The CDR3 is CASSLDYREGSPLHF. Here the CDR3 DNA reads TGTGCCAGCAGCTTAGACTACAGGGAGGGTTCACCCCTCCACTTT.

The rearrangement links TRBV7-9 to TRBJ2-2, with TRBD2 identical over 8 bases. Germline V gives CDR1 SEHNR, CDR2 FQNEAQ (reference sequence). The CDR3 is 14 amino acids. V dropped 3 bases and J dropped 4; count of bases not matched to a gene: 1. The CDR3 loop is CASSFSGITGELFF. The CDR3 DNA sequence: TGTGCCAGCAGCTTTAGCGGGATCACCGGGGAGCTGTTTTTT.

V gene TRBV2 combines with J gene TRBJ2-5; 7 bases line up with TRBD2. In germline, CDR1 is SNHLY, CDR2 FYNNEI. The CDR3 consists of 13 residues. V trimming: 7 bases; J trimming: 5 bases; junction bases outside the gene matches: 7. Here the CDR3 reads CASTPMRGETQYF. The CDR3 DNA reads as TGTGCCAGCACCCCGATGCGGGGGGAGACCCAGTACTTC.

The chain combines TRBV27 with TRBJ2-3; no definite D call. This CDR3 is built from 13 residues. Trimming removed 8 bases from V and 2 bases from J, with 11 bases in between. Germline V gives CDR1 MNHEY, CDR2 SMNVEV (reference sequence). The CDR3 here is CASRARFTDTQYF. Written as DNA, the CDR3 is TGTGCCAGCCGGGCGAGGTTCACAGATACGCAGTATTTT.

This chain joins TRBV11-2 and TRBJ2-7; D unclear. The V gene lost 6 bases and the J gene lost 2 bases, with 11 bases spanning the gap. CDR3 size: 13 residues. The germline CDR1 and CDR2 sequences are SGHAT and FQNNGV. CDR3 bases: TGTGCCAGCAGAAAGCTAGTTGCCTACGAGCAGTACTTC. It yields the protein CASRKLVAYEQYF.

The V call is TRBV10-3, the J call TRBJ2-2; TRBD1 matches 8 bases. The CDR3 length is 15 residues. Germline CDR1 and CDR2: ENHRY and SYGVKD. V lost 4 bases and J lost 3; bases outside the gene matches: 4. CDR3 amino acids: CAISAGGADTGELFF. Written as DNA, the CDR3 is TGTGCCATCAGTGCAGGGGGCGCCGACACCGGGGAGCTGTTTTTT.

This CDR3 is CASSLWAGRYGYTF. The CDR3 DNA reads TGTGCCAGCAGCTTATGGGCAGGGCGCTATGGCTACACCTTC. The chain employs TRBV3-1 (or the pseudogene TRBV3-2) and TRBJ1-2; D might be TRBD1 (5 bases). Germline V gene sequence: CDR1 LGHDT, CDR2 YNNKEL (reference sequence). V dropped 5 bases and J dropped 4 bases, with 14 bases sitting between them. CDR3 length equals 14 residues.

In regard to this clone: Other DNA sequences within the sample encode an identical CDR3. The gene calls are TRBV7-7 and TRBJ2-5; possibly TRBD2 for D (6 bases). Trimming took off 8 bases at V and 5 bases at J, with 9 bases between the two ends. In germline, CDR1 is SSHAT, CDR2 FNYEAQ (reference sequence). The CDR3 length is 11 residues. CDR3 sequence: CASGAGETQYF. CDR3 in DNA: TGTGCCAGCGGGGCGGGGGAGACCCAGTACTTC.

The chain is built from TRBV21-1 and TRBJ2-3; no check of the table's D call, TRBD2, against the DNA was made. TRBV21-1 is tagged as a pseudogene. The CDR3 is made up of 19 amino acids. CDR3 DNA sequence: TGTGCCAGCAGCACCCCGCTAGCGGACCATAACCCTAGCACAGATACGCAGTATTTT. Its protein is CASSTPLADHNPSTDTQYF.